The sequence of this TCR beta chain was determined in a study of blood T cells in healthy people across ages. Next came a second PCR, run for about 6 to 12 cycles, which used a sample-barcoded 5' primer along with a J-beta primer mix. TCRdb re-called the 5' RACE reads with MiXCR, one entry per CDR3 protein. Of over 1.5 million distinct CDR3 sequences listed, 49% are singletons. The sample was blood. This clonotype originated in a woman in her thirties or forties in good health.

CDR3 loop: CASSTGSTSEETQYF. CDR3 sequence (DNA): TGCGCCAGCAGCACGGGCTCGACTAGTGAGGAGACCCAGTACTTC. This chain uses TRBV5-1 with TRBJ2-5; D may be TRBD2 (6 bases). Per germline, CDR1 SGHRS and CDR2 YFSETQ. Trimming removed 4 bases from V and 5 bases from J, with 18 bases in between. The CDR3 is 15 amino acids.